The present T cell receptor beta chain was sequenced within a study of blood T cell repertoires in COVID-19. Study summary: The origin of the acute and convalescent COVID-19 samples was the United States, Italy and Spain. T cells, B-cell-depleted T cells, or PBMCs provided the cDNA or gDNA that served as material.

Germline CDR1 LGHNA, CDR2 YNFKEQ. V was pared by 6 bases and J by 2 bases, with 4 bases of the junction left unmatched. CDR3 size: 15 residues. Authors' analysis steps: Estimation of nucleated cell counts relied on the amplification of reference gene primers. The table came from immunoSEQ multiplex PCR; TCRdb's copy has only in-frame clones and leaves some out. D and trimming were read from the DNA, whereas the V and J calls and clone size are those reported in that table. The profile shows about 180,000 clones, 80% to 90% of them singletons. This TCR was recovered from a human donor with active or convalescent COVID-19. The donor label of this sample is uncertain. This chain uses TRBV4-2 with TRBJ2-1; 10 bases line up with TRBD2. Sequenced: peripheral blood. CDR3 sequence (DNA): TGTGCCAGCAGTCCCACTAGCGGGGCCTACAATGAGCAGTTCTTC. Its translation: CASSPTSGAYNEQFF.